This T cell receptor beta chain comes out of a study of T cell responses to AZD1222 COVID-19 vaccine. Study findings and constraints: Most donors were white British and more were female, and clonal diversity was possibly underestimated. A reported finding is that nearly half of spike-specific TCRs target unmutated variant regions.

Germline-derived CDR1 and CDR2 are MNHEY and SMNVEV (reference sequence). This CDR3 is built from 15 residues. Trimming took off 6 bases at V and 3 bases at J, with 18 bases between the two ends. Of note for this clone: Its antigen is not identified.

Assay used: immunoSEQ multiplex PCR; TCRdb lists only in-frame clones, some missing. Of around 160,000 clones in the sample, roughly 91% were seen once. This receptor was identified in an adult in good health. J is TRBJ2-7 and V is TRBV27, with D perhaps matching TRBD1 (6 bases). The source was peripheral blood, collected on day 0 of AZD1222 vaccination. The CDR3 spells CASRATGQINYEQYF. The CDR3 DNA reads as TGTGCCAGCAGGGCAACGGGACAAATAAACTACGAGCAGTACTTC.